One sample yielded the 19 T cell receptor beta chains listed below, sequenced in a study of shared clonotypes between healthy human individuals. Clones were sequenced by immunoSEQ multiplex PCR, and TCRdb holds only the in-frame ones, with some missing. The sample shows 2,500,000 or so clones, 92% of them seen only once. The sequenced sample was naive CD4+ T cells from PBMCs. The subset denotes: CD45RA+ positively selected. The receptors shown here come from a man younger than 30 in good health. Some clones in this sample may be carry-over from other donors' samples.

The CDR3 sequence is CASSTRPLAGGSQQTQYF. CDR3 coding DNA: TGTGCCAGTAGTACCCGCCCACTAGCGGGAGGCAGCCAGCAGACCCAGTACTTC. The V gene is TRBV19, the J gene TRBJ2-5; 12 bases align to TRBD2. The V gene end was trimmed by 4 bases and the J gene end by 6 bases; junction bases not matched to a gene: 15. The CDR3 is 18 residues long. Germline CDR1 LNHDA, CDR2 SQIVND (reference sequence).

The DNA for the CDR3 is TGTGCCAGCAGTTACCGGGACAGAACTAGCACAGATACGCAGTATTTT. Its translation is CASSYRDRTSTDTQYF. The gene calls are TRBV6-5 and TRBJ2-3; 7 nucleotides line up with TRBD1. With V trimmed by 2 bases and J by 0 bases, 5 bases remained unmatched. The CDR3 spans 16 residues. Germline CDR1 reads MNHEY; CDR2 reads SVGAGI.

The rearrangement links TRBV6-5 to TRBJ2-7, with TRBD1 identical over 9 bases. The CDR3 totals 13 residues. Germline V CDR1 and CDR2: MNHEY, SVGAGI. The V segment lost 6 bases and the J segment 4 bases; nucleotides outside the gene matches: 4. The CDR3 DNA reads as TGTGCCAGCAGGGGGACAGGGCCTTACGAGCAGTACTTC. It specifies CASRGTGPYEQYF.

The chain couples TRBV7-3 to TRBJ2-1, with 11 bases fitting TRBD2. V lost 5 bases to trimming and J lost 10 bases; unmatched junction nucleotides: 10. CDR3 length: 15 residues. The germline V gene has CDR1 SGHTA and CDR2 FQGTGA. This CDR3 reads CASSIAGGPTEEQFF. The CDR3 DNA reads TGTGCCAGCAGCATAGCGGGAGGGCCAACGGAGGAGCAGTTCTTC.

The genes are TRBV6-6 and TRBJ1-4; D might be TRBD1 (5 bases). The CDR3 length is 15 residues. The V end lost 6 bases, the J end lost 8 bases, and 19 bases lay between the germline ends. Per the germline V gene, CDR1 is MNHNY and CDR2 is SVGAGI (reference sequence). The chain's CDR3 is CASSDRDPGREKLFF. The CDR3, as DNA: TGTGCCAGCAGCGACCGGGACCCCGGGCGGGAAAAACTGTTTTTT.

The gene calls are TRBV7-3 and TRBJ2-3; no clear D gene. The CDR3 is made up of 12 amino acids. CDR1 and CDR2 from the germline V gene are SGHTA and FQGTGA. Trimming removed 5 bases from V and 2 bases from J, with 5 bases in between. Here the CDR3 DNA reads TGTGCCAGCAGCGAGTACACAGATACGCAGTATTTT. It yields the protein CASSEYTDTQYF.

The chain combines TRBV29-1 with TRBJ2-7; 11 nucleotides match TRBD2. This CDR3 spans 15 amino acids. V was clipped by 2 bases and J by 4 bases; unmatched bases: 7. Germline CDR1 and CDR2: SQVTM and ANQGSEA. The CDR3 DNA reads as TGCAGCGTTGAATTGGCTAGCGGGAGGAAATACGAGCAGTACTTC. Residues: CSVELASGRKYEQYF.

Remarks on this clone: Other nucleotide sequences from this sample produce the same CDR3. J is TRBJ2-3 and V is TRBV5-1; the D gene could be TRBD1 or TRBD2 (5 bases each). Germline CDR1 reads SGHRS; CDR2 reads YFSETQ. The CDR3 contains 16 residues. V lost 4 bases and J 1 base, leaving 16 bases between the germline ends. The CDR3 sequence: CASSLTGTSRTDTQYF. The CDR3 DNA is TGCGCCAGCAGCCTGACCGGGACCTCACGCACAGATACGCAGTATTTT.

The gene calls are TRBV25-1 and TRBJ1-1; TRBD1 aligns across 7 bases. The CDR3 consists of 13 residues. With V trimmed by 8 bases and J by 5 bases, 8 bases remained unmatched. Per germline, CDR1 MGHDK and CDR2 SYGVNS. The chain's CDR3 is CASCPRQGTEAFF. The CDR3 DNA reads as TGTGCCAGCTGTCCTAGACAGGGAACTGAAGCTTTCTTT.

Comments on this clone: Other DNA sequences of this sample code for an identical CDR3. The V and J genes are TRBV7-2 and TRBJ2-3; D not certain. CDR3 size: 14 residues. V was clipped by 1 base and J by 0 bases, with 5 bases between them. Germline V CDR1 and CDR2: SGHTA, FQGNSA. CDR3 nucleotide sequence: TGTGCCAGCAGCTTAGGAGTCAGCACAGATACGCAGTATTTT. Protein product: CASSLGVSTDTQYF.

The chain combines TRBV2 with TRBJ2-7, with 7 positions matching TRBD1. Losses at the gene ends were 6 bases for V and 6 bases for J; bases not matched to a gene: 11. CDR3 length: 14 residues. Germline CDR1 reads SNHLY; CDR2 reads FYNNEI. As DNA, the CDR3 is TGTGCCAGCAGCGGACAGGAAATCCTGGCCGAGCAGTACTTC. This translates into CASSGQEILAEQYF.

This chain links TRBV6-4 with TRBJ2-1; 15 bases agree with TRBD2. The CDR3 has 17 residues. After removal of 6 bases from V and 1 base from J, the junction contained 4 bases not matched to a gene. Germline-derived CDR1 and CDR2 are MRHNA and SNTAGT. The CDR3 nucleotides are TGTGCCAGCAGCGGGACTAGCGGGAGGTTATCCTACAATGAGCAGTTCTTC. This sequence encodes CASSGTSGRLSYNEQFF.

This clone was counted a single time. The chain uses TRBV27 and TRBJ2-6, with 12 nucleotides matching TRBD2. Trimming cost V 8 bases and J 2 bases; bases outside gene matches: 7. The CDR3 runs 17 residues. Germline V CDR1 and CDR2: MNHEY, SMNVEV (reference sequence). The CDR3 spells CASRRTSGNAGANVLTF. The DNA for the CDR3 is TGTGCCAGCCGGAGGACTAGCGGGAATGCTGGGGCCAACGTCCTGACTTTC.

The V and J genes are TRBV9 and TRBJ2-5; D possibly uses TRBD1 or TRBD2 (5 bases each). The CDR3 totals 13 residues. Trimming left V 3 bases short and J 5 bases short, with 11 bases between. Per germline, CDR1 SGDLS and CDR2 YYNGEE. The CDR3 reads CASSGLEGETQYF. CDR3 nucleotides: TGTGCCAGCAGCGGCTTAGAGGGGGAGACCCAGTACTTC.

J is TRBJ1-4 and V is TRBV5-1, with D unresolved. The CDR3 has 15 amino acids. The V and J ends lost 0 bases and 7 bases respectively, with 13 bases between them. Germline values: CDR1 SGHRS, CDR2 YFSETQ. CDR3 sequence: CASSLGGSRGEKLFF. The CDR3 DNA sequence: TGCGCCAGCAGCTTGGGAGGGTCCAGAGGTGAAAAACTGTTTTTT.

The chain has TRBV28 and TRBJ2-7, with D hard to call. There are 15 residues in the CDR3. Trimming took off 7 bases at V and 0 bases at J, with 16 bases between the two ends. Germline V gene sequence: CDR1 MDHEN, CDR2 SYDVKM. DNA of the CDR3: TGTGCCAGCAACACTTGGCCGGTGGGCTCCTACGAGCAGTACTTC. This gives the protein CASNTWPVGSYEQYF.

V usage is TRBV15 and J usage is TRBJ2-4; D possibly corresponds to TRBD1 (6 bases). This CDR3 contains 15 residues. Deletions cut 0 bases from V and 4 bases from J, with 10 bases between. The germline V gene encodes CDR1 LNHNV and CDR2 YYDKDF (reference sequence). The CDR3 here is CATSRDWQGKNIQYF. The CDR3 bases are TGTGCCACCAGCAGAGATTGGCAGGGGAAAAACATTCAGTACTTC.

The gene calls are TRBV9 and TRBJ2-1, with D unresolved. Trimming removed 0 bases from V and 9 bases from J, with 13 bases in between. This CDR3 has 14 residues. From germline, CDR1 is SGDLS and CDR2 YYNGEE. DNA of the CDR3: TGTGCCAGCAGCGTAGCGACGACCCCAAGTGAGCAGTTCTTC. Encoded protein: CASSVATTPSEQFF.

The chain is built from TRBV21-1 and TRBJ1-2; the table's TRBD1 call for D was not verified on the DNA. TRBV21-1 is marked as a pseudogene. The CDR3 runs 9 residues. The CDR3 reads CARQGGYTF. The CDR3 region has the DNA TGTGCCCGACAGGGTGGCTACACCTTC.